The rows below give T cell receptor beta chains drawn from one sample of a study of T cell responses to AZD1222 COVID-19 vaccine. Repertoires were generated with immunoSEQ multiplex PCR, while TCRdb's copy carries only in-frame clones and drops some. The sample lists some 160,000 clones; just under 95% were seen once. Sequences were derived from peripheral blood, sampled on day 0 of AZD1222 vaccination. All receptors come from an adult in good health. Both conserved end residues are part of each CDR3.

V,J,CDR3
TRBV2,TRBJ2-7,CASSEKGYEQYF
TRBV10-3,TRBJ1-1,CAIKQVEWGVEAFF
TRBV19,TRBJ1-5,CASSTSNQPQHF
TRBV6-1,TRBJ1-2,CASSEEAGGSYGYTF
TRBV24-1,TRBJ2-1,CATSDQGLAGAEQFF
TRBV7-9,TRBJ1-5,CASSPLGGSNQPQHF
TRBV19,TRBJ2-7,CASSISVRGPWEQYF
TRBV6-5,TRBJ1-2,CASSYTGLSYGYTF
TRBV21-1,TRBJ2-7,CASSASLPPGQGTYEQYF
TRBV11-2,TRBJ1-3,CASSLGWTGGSGNTIYF
TRBV2,TRBJ1-3,CASSETAGNTIYF
TRBV13,TRBJ2-1,CASSHNGGYNEQFF
TRBV4-1,TRBJ1-2,CASSQGSGAGMGGYTF
TRBV18,TRBJ1-3,CASSPEVRSGNTIYF
TRBV28,TRBJ2-2,CASRLGTIGELFF
TRBV20-1,TRBJ2-7,CSGRGFYEQYF
TRBV28,TRBJ1-1,CASSFQGRYAFF
TRBV5-4,TRBJ1-1,CASSARQVRLNTEAFF
TRBV12-3/TRBV12-4,TRBJ1-1,CASTPYGGEAFF
TRBV7-6,TRBJ2-5,CASSRLAGEETQYF
TRBV29-1,TRBJ2-7,CSVGQKGYEQYF
TRBV20-1,TRBJ2-1,CSASYPSGGIGEQFF
TRBV11-1,TRBJ2-1,CASSMPGTIYEQFF
TRBV12-3/TRBV12-4,TRBJ2-5,CASSFRRETQYF
TRBV6-6,TRBJ1-3,CASSSQTGGGNTIYF
TRBV5-1,TRBJ2-2,CASSLKHYTGELFF
TRBV12-3/TRBV12-4,TRBJ1-6,CASSSGWDSPLHF
TRBV2,TRBJ1-4,CASSRQGARTNEKLFF
TRBV29-1,TRBJ1-1,CSTGGEGVRAFF
TRBV4-1,TRBJ2-7,CASSHPGQGAYEQYF
TRBV24-1,TRBJ1-2,CATSESGGYGYTF
TRBV11-3,TRBJ1-1,CASSFDMGNTEAFF
TRBV15,TRBJ1-6,CATSRDLDSPLHF
TRBV5-1,TRBJ1-2,CASLINPGQGAEGYTF
TRBV7-7,TRBJ2-5,CASSLVGQGTETQYF
TRBV27,TRBJ1-1,CASSKLKEGLNTEAFF
TRBV6-1,TRBJ1-2,CASSEGYSYGYTF
TRBV5-1,TRBJ1-1,CASSWRPGGQGNTEAFF
TRBV7-6,TRBJ1-6,CASSPSTQNSPLHF
TRBV7-8,TRBJ1-1,CASSLAEQGGLDEAFF